The TCR beta chain described here comes from a study of blood T cell repertoires in COVID-19. TCRdb keeps only in-frame clones here, not all; method: immunoSEQ multiplex PCR. The data show 250,000 to 300,000 clones, almost 90% seen once. The CDR3 covers 15 residues. J lost 3 bases, V lost 4 bases, and 8 bases had no gene match. Looked up from germline, CDR1 is SGHDT and CDR2 is YYEEEE. The sample was peripheral blood. This sequence joins TRBV5-6 and TRBJ2-7; 9 bases align to TRBD1. The origin of this receptor is a young woman with COVID-19, enrolled during active disease. The CDR3 nucleotides are TGTGCCAGCAGCCCAGCCGGGACAGGGTTCTACGAGCAGTACTTC. Amino acids: CASSPAGTGFYEQYF.